Listed here are 9 T cell receptor beta chains from one sample, sequenced in a study of shared clonotypes between healthy human individuals. The repertoire was sequenced with immunoSEQ multiplex PCR; TCRdb's copy has only in-frame clones and lacks some. The table records about 2,200,000 clones, roughly 91% of them present only once. CD45RO-negative CD8 cells positively selected for CCR7 made up the naive population, which excluded terminally differentiated effector memory CD45RA+ cells. The sequenced sample was naive CD8+ T cells from PBMCs. These receptors all come from a man aged 18-30 years in good health. Some clones in this sample may be carry-over from other donors' samples.

The chain joins TRBV25-1 to TRBJ2-7; 8 bases align to TRBD2. Germline CDR1 and CDR2: MGHDK and SYGVNS. CDR3 length: 14 amino acids. With V trimmed by 3 bases and J by 3 bases, 4 bases remained unmatched. CDR3 in amino acids: CASSDSGGVYEQYF. CDR3 coding DNA: TGTGCCAGCAGTGATTCGGGGGGGGTCTACGAGCAGTACTTC.

The chain couples TRBV9 to TRBJ2-1; D remains ambiguous. Trimming took 1 base from V and 0 from J, leaving 8 bases between them. This CDR3 region has 15 residues. Germline-derived CDR1 and CDR2 are SGDLS and YYNGEE. Here the CDR3 reads CASSVTASSYNEQFF. The CDR3, as DNA: TGTGCCAGCAGCGTAACTGCAAGCTCCTACAATGAGCAGTTCTTC.

The genes are TRBV5-1 and TRBJ2-5; TRBD1 matches at 9 bases. Per the germline V gene, CDR1 is SGHRS and CDR2 is YFSETQ. Losses at the gene ends were 5 bases for V and 3 bases for J; bases not matched to a gene: 11. The CDR3 is 16 amino acids. The CDR3 here is CASRGSMRTGEETQYF. CDR3 nucleotides: TGCGCCAGCAGGGGATCAATGCGGACAGGGGAAGAGACCCAGTACTTC.

The genes are TRBV13 and TRBJ2-7; D is perhaps TRBD2 (6 bases). CDR1 and CDR2 (germline): PRHDT, FYEKMQ (reference sequence). CDR3 length: 14 residues. V lost 0 bases, J lost 4 bases, and 10 bases lay in between. DNA of the CDR3: TGTGCCAGCAGCTTAGGGGACTACTCGTACGAGCAGTACTTC. Translating gives CASSLGDYSYEQYF.

This sequence joins TRBV10-2 and TRBJ2-1; 13 nucleotides line up with TRBD2. Losses at the gene ends were 4 bases for V and 2 bases for J; bases not matched to a gene: 5. The CDR3 totals 17 residues. The germline V gene encodes CDR1 WSHSY and CDR2 SAAADI. This CDR3 reads CASSATGLAGPYNEQFF. CDR3 nucleotide sequence: TGCGCCAGCAGTGCCACGGGACTAGCGGGACCCTACAATGAGCAGTTCTTC.

The genes are TRBV7-9 and TRBJ1-2, with no clear D. Deletions cut 2 bases from V and 6 bases from J, with 4 bases between. Germline values: CDR1 SEHNR, CDR2 FQNEAQ (reference sequence). The CDR3 contains 11 residues. CDR3: CASSLNDGYTF. The CDR3 nucleotides read TGTGCCAGCAGCTTAAACGATGGCTACACCTTC. Combining the CDR3 with reference TRBV7-9 and TRBJ1-2 gives the whole variable domain DTGVSQNPRHKITKRGQNVTFRCDPISEHNRLYWYRQTLGQGPEFLTYFQNEAQLEKSRLLSDRFSAERPKGSFSTLEIQRTEQGDSAMYLCASSLNDGYTFGSGTRLTVV.

The chain carries TRBV9 and TRBJ1-3; no clear D. The germline CDR1 and CDR2 sequences are SGDLS and YYNGEE. V lost 7 bases to trimming and J lost 6 bases, with 11 bases between them. There are 12 residues in the CDR3. In DNA, the CDR3 is TGTGCCAGCGGGGAACGAGAAAACACCATATATTTT. Translated, it gives CASGERENTIYF.

V and J are TRBV13 and TRBJ2-7; the D gene could be TRBD1 or TRBD2 (5 bases each). There are 14 residues in the CDR3. The ends were cut back, 4 bases at V and 2 bases at J, with 12 bases in the middle. Germline CDR1 reads PRHDT; CDR2 reads FYEKMQ (reference sequence). The CDR3 DNA is TGTGCCAGCAGCTCAATAGGGGACCCCTACGAGCAGTACTTC. Protein product: CASSSIGDPYEQYF.

This sequence joins TRBV7-6 and TRBJ2-1, with 12 positions matching TRBD2. J lost 13 bases, V lost 5 bases, and 3 bases had no gene match. The CDR3 has 12 residues. Germline lookup yields CDR1 SGHVS and CDR2 FNYEAQ. The DNA for the CDR3 is TGTGCCAGCAGCCCTAGCGGGGGGGGCCAGTTCTTC. It specifies CASSPSGGGQFF.